The 18 T cell receptor beta chains below come from one sample, sequenced in a study of T cell repertoires in cytomegalovirus infection. In TCRdb, the reads were re-called with MiXCR into one record per CDR3 protein. The sample lists fewer than 550,000 distinct CDR3 sequences, about a quarter occurring once. Sequenced: PBMCs. The receptor source for this set is a human donor in good health (CMV status not recorded). Some clones in this sample may be carry-over from other donors' samples.

This clonotype has a handful of counts. The chain is built from TRBV19 and TRBJ1-1; no definite D call. Trimming removed 5 bases at V and 3 bases at J, with 13 bases between. Per the germline V gene, CDR1 is LNHDA and CDR2 is SQIVND (reference sequence). The length of the CDR3 is 14 residues. The CDR3 is CASSVSGEYTEAFF. The CDR3 DNA is TGTGCCAGTAGTGTTAGTGGTGAATACACTGAAGCTTTCTTT.

There are a few counts of this clonotype. J is TRBJ2-3 and V is TRBV7-2; possibly TRBD1 for D (6 bases). Germline V gene sequence: CDR1 SGHTA, CDR2 FQGNSA. Trimming removed 3 bases at V and 0 bases at J, with 10 bases between. The CDR3 length is 15 residues. Here the CDR3 reads CASSFRGQSTDTQYF. In nucleotides, the CDR3 is TGTGCCAGCAGCTTCCGTGGACAGAGCACAGATACGCAGTATTTT.

This clonotype was picked up many times. This CDR3 reads CASSLGYRSSGANVLTF. The CDR3, as DNA: TGTGCCAGCAGCTTAGGATATCGGAGCTCTGGGGCCAACGTCCTGACTTTC. The V gene is TRBV7-2, the J gene TRBJ2-6; D call uncertain. Trimming removed 1 base from V and 0 bases from J, with 10 bases in between. The germline CDR1 and CDR2 sequences are SGHTA and FQGNSA. The CDR3 has 17 residues. The variable domain in full, with the rest retrieved from reference TRBV7-2 and TRBJ2-6, is GAGVSQSPSNKVTEKGKDVELRCDPISGHTALYWYRQSLGQGLEFLIYFQGNSAPDKSGLPSDRFSAERTGGSVSTLTIQRTQQEDSAVYLCASSLGYRSSGANVLTFGAGSRLTVL.

This clonotype was found many times. The V and J genes are TRBV7-2 and TRBJ2-1, with 15 bases that match TRBD2. The CDR3 covers 20 residues. Trimming removed 7 bases from V and 4 bases from J; junction bases left unmatched: 17. Germline values: CDR1 SGHTA, CDR2 FQGNSA. The CDR3 reads CASIPSPGLAGGRTYNEQFF. CDR3 in DNA: TGTGCCAGCATCCCGTCACCGGGACTAGCGGGAGGAAGAACGTACAATGAGCAGTTCTTC.

The CDR3 DNA sequence: TGCAGCGTTGAATCAGGCTATGGCTACACCTTC. Its translation: CSVESGYGYTF. This chain joins TRBV29-1 and TRBJ1-2; D is ambiguous. Germline CDR1 and CDR2: SQVTM and ANQGSEA. Trimming left V 2 bases short and J 4 bases short, with 5 bases between. CDR3 size: 11 residues.

This clonotype was counted once. The rearrangement uses TRBV29-1 and TRBJ2-1; 14 positions agree with TRBD2. This CDR3 has 16 amino acids. Germline CDR1 and CDR2: SQVTM and ANQGSEA. Trimming at V came to 1 base and at J to 10 bases, leaving 9 bases not matched to a gene. CDR3 nucleotides: TGCAGCGTTGAAGGGCGACTAGCGGGAGGGCCTAGGGAGCAGTTCTTC. Encoded protein: CSVEGRLAGGPREQFF.

As for this clonotype: One end of the junction fails to match germline, which may point to a read error. The chain has TRBV11-2 and TRBJ2-1, with a weak D call TRBD2 (7 bases). Germline CDR1 is SGHAT and CDR2 is FQNNGV. CDR3 length: 15 amino acids. The CDR3: CDSSLGGRGSDEQFF. The CDR3 coding sequence is TGTGACAGCAGCTTAGGAGGGAGGGGGAGCGATGAGCAGTTCTTC.

In this sample, this clonotype turned up many times. This chain links TRBV7-2 with TRBJ1-6, with D uncertain. CDR3 size: 13 residues. The germline V gene has CDR1 SGHTA and CDR2 FQGNSA. Between the trimmed V and J ends, which lost 1 base and 17 bases, there was a span of 15 bases. The chain's CDR3 is CASSLDGNGYFHF. In DNA, the CDR3 is TGTGCCAGCAGCTTAGATGGAAACGGCTATTTCCACTTT.

This clonotype was counted only a few times. This rearrangement joins TRBV11-2 to TRBJ2-1; TRBD2 agrees at 7 bases. The CDR3 covers 15 residues. V lost 4 bases, J lost 2 bases, and 5 bases stayed unmatched. CDR1 SGHAT and CDR2 FQNNGV come from the germline V gene. The CDR3 DNA sequence: TGTGCCAGCAGCTCCGGACTAGATCCCTACAATGAGCAGTTCTTC. Residues: CASSSGLDPYNEQFF.

The chain links TRBV7-6 to TRBJ2-5, with unresolved D. Deletions cut 5 bases from V and 5 bases from J, with 15 bases between. This CDR3 is built from 14 residues. The germline V gene encodes CDR1 SGHVS and CDR2 FNYEAQ. CDR3 sequence: CASSRGVEEETQYF. The DNA of the CDR3 is TGTGCCAGCAGCCGTGGTGTCGAGGAGGAGACCCAGTACTTC.

The gene calls are TRBV12-3 or TRBV12-4 and TRBJ1-5, with a tentative D call TRBD1 (5 bases). Trimming pared 5 bases from V and 10 bases from J, leaving 27 bases between. The CDR3 totals 17 residues. CDR3 region: CASSPPTGGTESGPQHF. CDR3 nucleotide sequence: TGTGCCAGCAGTCCCCCGACCGGGGGGACGGAAAGTGGACCCCAGCATTTT.

This clonotype was found a few times. This chain connects TRBV2 to TRBJ1-2; TRBD1 aligns across 9 bases. Germline lookup yields CDR1 SNHLY and CDR2 FYNNEI. This CDR3 spans 15 amino acids. The junction had 9 bases not matched to a gene; V was cut back by 6 bases and J by 4 bases. In DNA form, the CDR3 reads TGTGCCAGCAGAACCGGGACAGGGTCTGGCTATGGCTACACCTTC. Protein product: CASRTGTGSGYGYTF. The whole variable domain, filled in from reference TRBV2 and TRBJ1-2, reads EPEVTQTPSHQVTQMGQEVILRCVPISNHLYFYWYRQILGQKVEFLVSFYNNEISEKSEIFDDQFSVERPDGSNFTLKIRSTKLEDSAMYFCASRTGTGSGYGYTFGSGTRLTVV.

This clonotype was seen a handful of times. The rearrangement uses TRBV12-3 or TRBV12-4 and TRBJ1-5; no clear D. This CDR3 has 17 amino acids. V dropped 6 bases and J dropped 0 bases, with 18 bases sitting between them. CDR3 sequence: CASSRSRALYSNQPQHF. The DNA of the CDR3 is TGTGCCAGCAGCCGGTCTCGGGCCCTCTATAGCAATCAGCCCCAGCATTTT.

This clonotype was counted only a few times. The chain couples TRBV6-6 to TRBJ1-2, with D unclear. Per the germline V gene, CDR1 is MNHNY and CDR2 is SVGAGI (reference sequence). The V and J ends lost 6 bases and 8 bases respectively, with 16 bases between them. The CDR3 totals 13 residues. The CDR3 reads CASSPNIVSGYTF. For the CDR3, the DNA is TGTGCCAGCAGCCCTAACATAGTCTCCGGCTACACCTTC.

In this sample, this clonotype turned up a few times. The chain combines TRBV6-2 or TRBV6-3 with TRBJ1-2; D unclear. This CDR3 has 12 residues. V was pared by 6 bases and J by 2 bases, with 7 bases between. The germline V gene encodes CDR1 MNHEY and CDR2 SVGEGT. CDR3 DNA: TGTGCCAGCAGCGCTTCGAACTATGGCTACACCTTC. Encoded protein: CASSASNYGYTF.

This clonotype was observed once. The genes are TRBV5-3 and TRBJ1-1; possible D gene TRBD1, 6 bases. TRBV5-3 is annotated as an ORF whose role is uncertain. The CDR3 is made up of 15 amino acids. The ends were cut back, 8 bases at V and 1 base at J, with 18 bases in the middle. CDR3 nucleotide sequence: TGTGCCAGCAGCGCGGACCTGACAGGGAACACTGAAGCTTTCTTT. Its translation: CASSADLTGNTEAFF.

This clonotype occurred many times. The chain recombines TRBV7-2 with TRBJ1-2; possible D gene TRBD1, 6 bases. CDR1 is SGHTA and CDR2 is FQGNSA in the germline V gene. The length of the CDR3 is 15 residues. V gave up 3 bases and J gave up 8 bases, with 19 bases separating them. CDR3 bases: TGTGCCAGCAGCTTCCCGCGGGGGCTCGTTGGAGGCTACACCTTC. The encoded protein is CASSFPRGLVGGYTF.

This chain uses TRBV12-3 or TRBV12-4 with TRBJ1-5, with 10 bases lining up with TRBD1. Losses at the gene ends were 3 bases for V and 3 bases for J; bases not matched to a gene: 2. This CDR3 region has 15 residues. CDR3 nucleotide sequence: TGTGCCAGCAGTTTGACAGGGGGCAACAATCAGCCCCAGCATTTT. It yields the protein CASSLTGGNNQPQHF.